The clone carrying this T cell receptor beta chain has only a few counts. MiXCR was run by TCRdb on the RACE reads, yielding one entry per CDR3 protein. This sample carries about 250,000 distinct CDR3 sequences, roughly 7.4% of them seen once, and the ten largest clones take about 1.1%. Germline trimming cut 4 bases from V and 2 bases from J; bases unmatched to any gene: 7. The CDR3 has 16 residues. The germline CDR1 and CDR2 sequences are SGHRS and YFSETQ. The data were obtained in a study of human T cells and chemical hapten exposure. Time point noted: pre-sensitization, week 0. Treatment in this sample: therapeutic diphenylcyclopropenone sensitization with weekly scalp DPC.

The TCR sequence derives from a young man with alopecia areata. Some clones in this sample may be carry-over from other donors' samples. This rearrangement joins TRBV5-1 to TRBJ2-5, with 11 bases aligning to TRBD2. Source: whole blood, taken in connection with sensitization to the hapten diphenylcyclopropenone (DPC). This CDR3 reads CASSKTSGVPQETQYF. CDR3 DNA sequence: TGCGCCAGCAGCAAGACTAGCGGGGTTCCTCAAGAGACCCAGTACTTC. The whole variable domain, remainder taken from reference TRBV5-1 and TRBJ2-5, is KAGVTQTPRYLIKTRGQQVTLSCSPISGHRSVSWYQQTPGQGLQFLFEYFSETQRNKGNFPGRFSGRQFSNSRSEMNVSTLELGDSALYLCASSKTSGVPQETQYFGPGTRLLVL.